This T cell receptor (beta chain) appears in the sequencing data of a study of response to subunit inactivated influenza vaccine. This clonotype was observed many times. Germline-derived CDR1 and CDR2 are MGHRA and YSYEKL. V shed 1 base and J shed 2 bases, with 9 bases lying between them. This CDR3 has 14 residues. TCRdb passed the RT-PCR reads through MiXCR, listing each CDR3 protein once. Of under 200,000 distinct CDR3 sequences listed, approximately 12% are singletons. This sample was also put to use in a study of T cells expressing NK-cell markers. That work states: Libraries used 5'RACE template switching adding universal primer site and UMIs. It was sorted CD3+CD56+NKG2C+, CD3+CD56+NKG2C- and CD3+CD56-NKG2C+ T cells that supplied the TCR beta repertoires. Several experiments employed an anti-gamma-delta TCR antibody to confine sorting to alpha-beta TCR T cells. Once again these clonotypes came out on top in the CD3+CD56-NKG2C+ fraction of a handful of donors.

This chain connects TRBV4-1 to TRBJ2-7; D could derive from TRBD1 or TRBD2 (5 bases each). Sequences were derived from CD8+ T cells sorted from PBMCs, sampled approximately 12 days after vaccination. The clonotype was recovered from a man in his forties or fifties who received an inactivated influenza vaccine. This CDR3 reads CASSQVLGAYEQYF. The CDR3, as DNA: TGCGCCAGCAGCCAAGTATTGGGGGCCTACGAGCAGTACTTC.